Listed here are 14 T cell receptor beta chains from one sample, sequenced in a study of radiation and T cells in renal cell carcinoma. Regarding time point: blood 2 weeks post-SBRT. Stated treatment: 15 Gy SBRT to primary tumor, nephrectomy 4 weeks later. Method: immunoSEQ multiplex PCR; TCRdb's copy keeps in-frame clones and lacks some. The sample shows about 130,000 clones, 88% of them seen only once. The specimen was blood, collected from a patient whose treatment included radiotherapy and nephrectomy. The source is a woman aged 70-85 years with renal cell carcinoma.

This clone was recorded many times. The rearrangement joins TRBV19 to TRBJ2-3; 8 nucleotides align to TRBD2. The trim removed 5 bases at V and 4 bases at J, leaving 14 bases unmatched. The CDR3 contains 17 residues. Germline CDR1 and CDR2: LNHDA and SQIVND (reference sequence). CDR3 coding DNA: TGTGCCAGTAGTGAGGGACCGCTGAGTAGCGGGGCAGATACGCAGTATTTT. Translation gives CASSEGPLSSGADTQYF.

CDR3 nucleotide sequence: TGTGCCAGCAGCCCCTCCCCGGAGGGGGACACTGAAGCTTTCTTT. Translation gives CASSPSPEGDTEAFF. The chain couples TRBV11-3 to TRBJ1-1, with D perhaps matching TRBD1 (6 bases). Trimming removed 5 bases from V and 3 bases from J, with 16 bases in between. CDR3 length equals 15 residues. CDR1 is SGHNT, CDR2 YENEEA, per germline.

The V gene is TRBV28, the J gene TRBJ1-1, with D possibly TRBD1 on 5 matching bases. V lost 3 bases and J 5 bases, leaving 16 bases between the germline ends. CDR1 is MDHEN, CDR2 SYDVKM, per germline. The CDR3 sequence is 15 residues long. In DNA form, the CDR3 reads TGTGCCAGCAGTTTGCCTACGGGGACGGGGACTGAAGCTTTCTTT. Translating it yields CASSLPTGTGTEAFF.

The genes are TRBV19 and TRBJ1-6; D perhaps matches TRBD1 (6 bases). V shed 7 bases and J shed 7 bases, with 14 bases lying between them. The CDR3 loop spans 14 amino acids. CDR1 and CDR2 (germline): LNHDA, SQIVND (reference sequence). CDR3 amino acids: CASTLGQTNSPLHF. For the CDR3, the DNA is TGTGCCAGTACCTTAGGACAGACAAATTCACCCCTCCACTTT.

V usage is TRBV4-3 and J usage is TRBJ1-4; tentatively, D is TRBD1 (5 bases). The V end was cut by 1 base, the J end by 5 bases, with 14 bases between. Germline lookup yields CDR1 LGHNA and CDR2 YSLEER. This CDR3 has 16 residues. Here the CDR3 DNA reads TGCGCCAGCAGCCAAGGGGTTGGGGGTCCCAATGAAAAACTGTTTTTT. Encoded protein: CASSQGVGGPNEKLFF.

The genes are TRBV4-1 and TRBJ1-5; TRBD1 aligns across 10 bases. The ends lost 3 bases at V and 6 bases at J; junction bases unmatched: 5. In germline, CDR1 is MGHRA, CDR2 YSYEKL. The CDR3 spans 15 residues. CDR3 residues: CASSQPGQGSQPQHF. The CDR3 DNA reads TGCGCCAGCAGCCAGCCGGGACAGGGGTCTCAGCCCCAGCATTTT.

This rearrangement joins TRBV2 to TRBJ1-3; TRBD1 matches at 8 bases. V lost 7 bases and J lost 1; bases outside the gene matches: 3. The CDR3 covers 14 residues. CDR1 and CDR2 from the germline V gene are SNHLY and FYNNEI. CDR3 sequence reads: CASTHRGSGNTIYF. The CDR3 nucleotides read TGTGCCAGCACACACAGGGGGTCTGGAAACACCATATATTTT.

This sequence joins TRBV7-8 and TRBJ2-7; 9 bases line up with TRBD2. The CDR3 totals 15 residues. The trim removed 5 bases at V and 4 bases at J, leaving 9 bases unmatched. Germline V CDR1 and CDR2: SGHVS, FQNEAQ. The CDR3 DNA follows: TGTGCCAGCAGCGAGGGACTAGCCGGCGGGTACGAGCAGTACTTC. Its protein product is CASSEGLAGGYEQYF.

The V gene is TRBV6-5, the J gene TRBJ2-3; D may be TRBD1 (8 bases). CDR3 length equals 15 residues. The V and J ends lost 5 bases and 4 bases respectively, with 16 bases between them. CDR1 is MNHEY and CDR2 is SVGAGI in the germline V gene. This CDR3 reads CASSNRGGSADTQYF. CDR3 DNA: TGTGCCAGCAGTAACAGGGGGGGTAGCGCAGATACGCAGTATTTT.

This chain connects TRBV28 to TRBJ1-2; D remains ambiguous. CDR3 length: 14 amino acids. Germline CDR1 MDHEN, CDR2 SYDVKM. V dropped 6 bases and J dropped 4 bases, with 15 bases sitting between them. The CDR3 DNA is TGTGCCAGCAGCTTACCCGGGATCCCCTATGGCTACACCTTC. It specifies CASSLPGIPYGYTF.

The J gene is TRBJ2-7, the V gene TRBV27; a possible D gene is TRBD1 (6 bases). Germline V gene lookup returns CDR1 MNHEY and CDR2 SMNVEV (reference sequence). The CDR3 is 12 amino acids. V lost 3 bases and J 9 bases, leaving 12 bases between the germline ends. CDR3 nucleotide sequence: TGTGCCAGCAGTTTCAAGGGGGAACGGCAGTACTTC. Protein sequence: CASSFKGERQYF.

This clone was seen just once. The J gene is TRBJ1-1, the V gene TRBV11-2, with a possible D match to TRBD1 (5 bases). The CDR3 is 15 residues long. Trimming removed 1 base at V and 0 bases at J, with 9 bases between. Germline V gene lookup returns CDR1 SGHAT and CDR2 FQNNGV. The CDR3 sequence: CASSLGRGLNTEAFF. The CDR3 DNA is TGTGCCAGCAGCTTAGGAAGGGGTCTGAACACTGAAGCTTTCTTT.

V and J are TRBV28 and TRBJ1-6; a possible D gene is TRBD1 (5 bases). The ends were cut back, 11 bases at V and 5 bases at J, with 10 bases in the middle. This CDR3 region has 12 residues. Germline lookup yields CDR1 MDHEN and CDR2 SYDVKM. CDR3 sequence reads: CAVQGDNSPLHF. The CDR3 nucleotides are TGTGCCGTCCAGGGCGATAATTCACCCCTCCACTTT.

The rearrangement uses TRBV10-3 and TRBJ2-3; D possibly corresponds to TRBD2 (7 bases). The CDR3 runs to 14 residues. Trimming removed 6 bases at V and 6 bases at J, with 16 bases between. Germline V CDR1 and CDR2: ENHRY, SYGVKD. CDR3 nucleotide sequence: TGTGCCATCAGAGCAGGGGAGGGGTCGGATACGCAGTATTTT. Residues: CAIRAGEGSDTQYF.